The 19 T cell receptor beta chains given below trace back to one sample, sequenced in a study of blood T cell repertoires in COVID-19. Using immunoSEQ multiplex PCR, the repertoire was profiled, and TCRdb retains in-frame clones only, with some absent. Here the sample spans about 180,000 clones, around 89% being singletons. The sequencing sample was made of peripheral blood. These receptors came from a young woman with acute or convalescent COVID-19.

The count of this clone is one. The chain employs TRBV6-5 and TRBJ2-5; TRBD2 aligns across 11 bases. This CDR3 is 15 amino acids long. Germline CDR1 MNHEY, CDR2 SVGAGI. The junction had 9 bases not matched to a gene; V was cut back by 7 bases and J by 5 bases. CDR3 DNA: TGTGCCAGCACCGGACTAGCGGGCCCACCGGAGACCCAGTACTTC. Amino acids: CASTGLAGPPETQYF.

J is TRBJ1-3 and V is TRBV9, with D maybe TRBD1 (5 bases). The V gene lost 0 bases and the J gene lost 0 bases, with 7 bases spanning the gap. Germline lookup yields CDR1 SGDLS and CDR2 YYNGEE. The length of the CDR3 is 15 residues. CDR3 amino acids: CASSVEDISGNTIYF. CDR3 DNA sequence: TGTGCCAGCAGCGTAGAGGACATCTCTGGAAACACCATATATTTT.

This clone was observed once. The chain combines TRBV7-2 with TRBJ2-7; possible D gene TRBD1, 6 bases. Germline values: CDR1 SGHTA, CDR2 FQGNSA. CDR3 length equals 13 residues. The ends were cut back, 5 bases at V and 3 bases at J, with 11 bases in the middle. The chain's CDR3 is CASSRQDIYEQYF. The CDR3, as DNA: TGTGCCAGCAGCCGACAGGACATCTACGAGCAGTACTTC.

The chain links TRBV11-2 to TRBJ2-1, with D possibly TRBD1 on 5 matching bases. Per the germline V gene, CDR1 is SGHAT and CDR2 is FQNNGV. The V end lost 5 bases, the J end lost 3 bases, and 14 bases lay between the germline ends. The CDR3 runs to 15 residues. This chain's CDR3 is CASSPPPQGYNEQFF. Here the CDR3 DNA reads TGTGCCAGCAGCCCGCCCCCCCAGGGCTACAATGAGCAGTTCTTC. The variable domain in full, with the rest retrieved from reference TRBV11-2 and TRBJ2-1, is EAGVAQSPRYKIIEKRQSVAFWCNPISGHATLYWYQQILGQGPKLLIQFQNNGVVDDSQLPKDRFSAERLKGVDSTLKIQPAKLEDSAVYLCASSPPPQGYNEQFFGPGTRLTVL.

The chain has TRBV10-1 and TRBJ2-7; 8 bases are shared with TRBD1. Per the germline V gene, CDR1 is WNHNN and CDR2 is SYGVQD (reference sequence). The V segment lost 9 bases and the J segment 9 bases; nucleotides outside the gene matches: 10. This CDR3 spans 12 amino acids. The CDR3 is CASLRDRFRQYF. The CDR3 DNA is TGCGCCAGTCTCCGGGACAGGTTTCGGCAGTACTTC.

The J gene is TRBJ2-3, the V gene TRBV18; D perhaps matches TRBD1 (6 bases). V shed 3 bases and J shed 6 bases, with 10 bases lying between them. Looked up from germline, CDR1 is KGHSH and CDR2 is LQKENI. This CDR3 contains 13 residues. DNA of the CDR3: TGTGCCAGCTCACCGGGGGCAGCGGATACGCAGTATTTT. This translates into CASSPGAADTQYF.

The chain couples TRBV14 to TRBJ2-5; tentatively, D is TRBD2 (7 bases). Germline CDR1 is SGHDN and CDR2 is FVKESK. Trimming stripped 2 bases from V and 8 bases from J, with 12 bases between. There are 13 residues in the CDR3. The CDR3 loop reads CASSQRGGGTQYF. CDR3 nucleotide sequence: TGTGCCAGCAGCCAAAGGGGAGGGGGAACCCAGTACTTC.

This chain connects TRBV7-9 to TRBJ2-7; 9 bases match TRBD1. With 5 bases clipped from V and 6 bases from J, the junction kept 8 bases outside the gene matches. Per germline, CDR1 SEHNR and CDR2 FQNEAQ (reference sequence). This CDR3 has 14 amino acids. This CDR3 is CASSPGQGKAEQYF. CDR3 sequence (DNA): TGTGCCAGCAGCCCGGGACAGGGTAAGGCCGAGCAGTACTTC.

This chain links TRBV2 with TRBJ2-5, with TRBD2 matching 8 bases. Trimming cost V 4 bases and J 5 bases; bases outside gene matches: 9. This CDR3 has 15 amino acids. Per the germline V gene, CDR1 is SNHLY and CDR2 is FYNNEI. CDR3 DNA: TGTGCCAGCAGTGTCGGGACTAGGAGAACGGAGACCCAGTACTTC. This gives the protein CASSVGTRRTETQYF.

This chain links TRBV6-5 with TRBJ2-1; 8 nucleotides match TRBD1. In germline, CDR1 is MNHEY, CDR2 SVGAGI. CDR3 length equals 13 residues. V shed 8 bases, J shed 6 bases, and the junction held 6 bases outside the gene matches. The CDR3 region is CASSGTGFNEQFF. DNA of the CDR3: TGTGCCAGCTCAGGGACAGGATTCAATGAGCAGTTCTTC.

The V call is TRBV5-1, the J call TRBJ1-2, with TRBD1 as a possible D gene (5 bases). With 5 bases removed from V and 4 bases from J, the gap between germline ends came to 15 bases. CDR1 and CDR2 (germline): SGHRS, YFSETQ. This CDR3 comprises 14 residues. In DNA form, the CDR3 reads TGCGCCAGCAGTCCCGACAGCTCCGGCTATGGCTACACCTTC. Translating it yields CASSPDSSGYGYTF.

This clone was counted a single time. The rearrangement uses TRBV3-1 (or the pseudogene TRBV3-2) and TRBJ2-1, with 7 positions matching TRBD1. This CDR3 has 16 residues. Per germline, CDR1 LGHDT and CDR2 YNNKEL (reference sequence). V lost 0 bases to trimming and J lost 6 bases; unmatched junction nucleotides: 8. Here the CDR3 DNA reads TGTGCCAGCAGCCAAGAAGGCGACAGGGTAGGCAATGAGCAGTTCTTC. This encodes CASSQEGDRVGNEQFF.

CDR3 sequence (DNA): TGTGCCAGCAGCCAAGGGGGACAGGGGATCGGAAACACCATATATTTT. Amino acids: CASSQGGQGIGNTIYF. The chain has TRBV3-1 (or the pseudogene TRBV3-2) and TRBJ1-3; 10 bases are a match to TRBD1. Trimming took 1 base from V and 4 from J; bases not matched to a gene: 4. CDR1 is LGHDT, CDR2 YNNKEL, per germline (reference sequence). The CDR3 runs 16 residues.

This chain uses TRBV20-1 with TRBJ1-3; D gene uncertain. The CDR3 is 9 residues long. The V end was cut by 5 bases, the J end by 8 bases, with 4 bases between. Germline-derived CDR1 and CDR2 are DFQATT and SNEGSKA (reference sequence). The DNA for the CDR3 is TGCAGTGCTTTCTACACCATATATTTT. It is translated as CSAFYTIYF.

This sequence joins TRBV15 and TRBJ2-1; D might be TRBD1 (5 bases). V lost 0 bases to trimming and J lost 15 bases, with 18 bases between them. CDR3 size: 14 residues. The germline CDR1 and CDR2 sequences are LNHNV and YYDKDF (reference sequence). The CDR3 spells CATSRERLGLQPFF. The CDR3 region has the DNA TGTGCCACCAGCAGAGAACGCTTGGGGCTCCAGCCGTTCTTC.

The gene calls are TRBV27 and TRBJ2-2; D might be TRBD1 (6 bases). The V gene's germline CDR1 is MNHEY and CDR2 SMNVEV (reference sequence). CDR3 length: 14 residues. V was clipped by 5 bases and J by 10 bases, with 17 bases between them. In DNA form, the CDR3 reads TGTGCCAGCAGTCCTAGACAGGAGTGGGAGGAGCTGTTTTTT. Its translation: CASSPRQEWEELFF.

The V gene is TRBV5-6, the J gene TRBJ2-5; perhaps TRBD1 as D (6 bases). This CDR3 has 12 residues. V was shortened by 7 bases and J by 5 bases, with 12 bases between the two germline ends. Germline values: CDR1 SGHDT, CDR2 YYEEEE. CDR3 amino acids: CASGRTVETQYF. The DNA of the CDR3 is TGTGCCAGCGGCCGGACAGTGGAGACCCAGTACTTC.

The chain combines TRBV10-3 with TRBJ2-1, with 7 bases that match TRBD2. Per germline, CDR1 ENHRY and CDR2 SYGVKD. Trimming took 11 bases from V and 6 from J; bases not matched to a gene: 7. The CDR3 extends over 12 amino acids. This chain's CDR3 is CAAAGVGNEQFF. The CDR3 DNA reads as TGTGCCGCCGCGGGAGTAGGCAATGAGCAGTTCTTC.

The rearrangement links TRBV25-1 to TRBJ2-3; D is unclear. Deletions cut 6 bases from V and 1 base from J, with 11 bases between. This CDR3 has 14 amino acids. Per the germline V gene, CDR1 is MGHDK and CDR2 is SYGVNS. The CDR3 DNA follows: TGTGCCAGCAGGCCCGACACGGGCACAGATACGCAGTATTTT. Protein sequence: CASRPDTGTDTQYF.